The present T cell receptor beta chain was sequenced within a study of OX40 agonist ivuxolimab in advanced cancers. Background on the study: Every 2 weeks, ivuxolimab was infused into the patients intravenously at between 0.01 and 10 mg/kg.

Study results and caveats: Expanded clones were, on average, more numerous in CD8+ T cells than in CD4+.

Exclusion of a patient followed from autoimmune disease history or systemic immunosuppression. V was trimmed by 3 bases and J by 3 bases, leaving 6 bases between them. The CDR3 runs to 12 residues. Germline V gene sequence: CDR1 MNHNS, CDR2 SASEGT. Libraries were prepared by immunoSEQ multiplex PCR; TCRdb keeps only in-frame clonotypes and omits some of them. The sample contains tens of thousands of clones, 92% of which appear only once. About this clone itself: The antigen is unknown.

This chain uses TRBV6-1 with TRBJ2-7; D not certain. The sequencing used CD4+ or CD8+ T cells sorted from blood, collected in a trial of the OX40 agonist ivuxolimab. The clonotype comes from an adult with an advanced solid tumor such as melanoma, head and neck, liver or kidney cancer. The CDR3 region has the DNA TGTGCCAGCAGTGACAGGATCTACGAGCAGTACTTC. Translation gives CASSDRIYEQYF.